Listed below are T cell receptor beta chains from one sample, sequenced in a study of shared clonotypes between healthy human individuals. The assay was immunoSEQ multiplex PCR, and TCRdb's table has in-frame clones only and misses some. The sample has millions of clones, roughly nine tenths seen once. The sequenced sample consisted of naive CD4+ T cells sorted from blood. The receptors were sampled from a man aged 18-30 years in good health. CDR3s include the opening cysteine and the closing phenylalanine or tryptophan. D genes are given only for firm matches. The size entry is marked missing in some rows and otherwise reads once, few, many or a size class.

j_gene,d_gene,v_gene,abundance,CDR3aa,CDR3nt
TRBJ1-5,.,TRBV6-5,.,CASSRQGSSNQPQHF,TGTGCCAGCAGCCGACAAGGGAGTAGCAATCAGCCCCAGCATTTT
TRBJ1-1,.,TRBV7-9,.,CASSFGGPEEKAFF,TGTGCCAGCAGCTTTGGGGGCCCGGAGGAAAAAGCTTTCTTT
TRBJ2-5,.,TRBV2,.,CAGGYQETQYF,TGTGCCGGAGGGTACCAAGAGACCCAGTACTTC
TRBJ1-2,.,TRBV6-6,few,CASSTGANYGYTF,TGTGCCAGCAGTACCGGGGCGAACTATGGCTACACCTTC
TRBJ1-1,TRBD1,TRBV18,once,CASSPATGGRTEAFF,TGTGCCAGCTCACCTGCGACAGGGGGCCGCACTGAAGCTTTCTTT
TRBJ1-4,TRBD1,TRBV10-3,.,CAIRGQGAHEKLFF,TGTGCCATCAGGGGACAGGGGGCGCATGAAAAACTGTTTTTT
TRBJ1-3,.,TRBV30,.,CAWGPGRRENTIYF,TGTGCCTGGGGCCCCGGCAGGCGAGAAAACACCATATATTTT
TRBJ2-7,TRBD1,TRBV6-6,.,CATRTGGQYEQYF,TGTGCCACCCGGACAGGGGGCCAATACGAGCAGTACTTC
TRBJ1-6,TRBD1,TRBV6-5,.,CASSYGQGYNSPLHF,TGTGCCAGCAGTTACGGACAGGGCTATAATTCACCCCTCCACTTT
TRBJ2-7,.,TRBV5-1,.,CASSFQVSYEQYF,TGCGCCAGCAGCTTTCAGGTCTCCTACGAGCAGTACTTC
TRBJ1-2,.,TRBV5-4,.,CASSRDSLYGYTF,TGTGCCAGCAGCCGTGACAGTCTTTATGGCTACACCTTC
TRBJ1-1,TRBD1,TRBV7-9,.,CASSLGQAISSEAFF,TGTGCCAGCAGCTTGGGACAGGCCATTAGTTCCGAAGCTTTCTTT
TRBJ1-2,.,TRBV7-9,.,CASSLGANYGYTF,TGTGCCAGCAGCTTAGGGGCTAACTATGGCTACACCTTC
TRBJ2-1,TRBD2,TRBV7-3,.,CASSLTRAGGYNEQFF,TGTGCCAGCAGCTTAACGAGAGCGGGGGGCTACAATGAGCAGTTCTTC
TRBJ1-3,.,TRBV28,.,CASSTLTAAGNTIYF,TGTGCCAGCAGTACGTTAACAGCGGCTGGAAACACCATATATTTT
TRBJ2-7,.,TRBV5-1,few,CASSPEIFDDEQYF,TGCGCCAGCAGCCCTGAGATCTTTGATGACGAGCAGTACTTC
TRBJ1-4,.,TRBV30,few,CAWSVQKEKLFF,TGTGCCTGGAGTGTACAGAAGGAAAAACTGTTTTTT
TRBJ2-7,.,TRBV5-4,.,CASSLDRYEQYF,TGTGCCAGCAGCTTGGACCGGTACGAGCAGTACTTC
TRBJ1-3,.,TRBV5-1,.,CASSVSFRDRGNTIYF,TGCGCCAGCAGCGTGTCGTTCCGGGACCGCGGAAACACCATATATTTT
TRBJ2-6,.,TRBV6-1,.,CASSEAAGRSGANVLTF,TGTGCCAGCAGTGAAGCGGCAGGCCGCTCTGGGGCCAACGTCCTGACTTTC
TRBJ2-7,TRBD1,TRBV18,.,CASSPLAGQGSYEQYF,TGTGCCAGCTCACCACTGGCGGGACAGGGGTCCTACGAGCAGTACTTC
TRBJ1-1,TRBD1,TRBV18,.,CASSPTRDRVRTEAFF,TGTGCCAGCTCACCCACCCGGGACAGGGTTCGCACTGAAGCTTTCTTT
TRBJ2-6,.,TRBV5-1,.,CASSLALKSGANVLTF,TGCGCCAGCAGCTTGGCCCTGAAGTCCGGGGCCAACGTCCTGACTTTC
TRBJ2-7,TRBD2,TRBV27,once,CASSNSGGDGEQYF,TGTGCCAGCAGCAATAGCGGGGGGGACGGCGAGCAGTACTTC
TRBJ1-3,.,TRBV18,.,CASSPGVGPGNTIYF,TGTGCCAGCTCACCAGGGGTAGGGCCCGGAAACACCATATATTTT
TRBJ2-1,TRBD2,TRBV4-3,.,CASSQDTSGYNEQFF,TGCGCCAGCAGCCAAGATACTAGCGGGTACAATGAGCAGTTCTTC
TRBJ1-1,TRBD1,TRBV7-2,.,CASSLDRDRLGTEAFF,TGTGCCAGCAGCTTGGACAGGGATAGGTTGGGCACTGAAGCTTTCTTT
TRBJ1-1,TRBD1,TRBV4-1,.,CASSRPDRDNTEAFF,TGCGCCAGCAGCAGACCAGACAGGGACAACACTGAAGCTTTCTTT
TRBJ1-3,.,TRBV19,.,CASKRGFGGNTIYF,TGTGCCAGTAAGCGAGGGTTCGGTGGAAACACCATATATTTT
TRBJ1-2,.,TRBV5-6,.,CASSLFSIGAYGYTF,TGTGCCAGCAGCTTGTTTAGCATCGGTGCCTATGGCTACACCTTC
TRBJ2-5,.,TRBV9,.,CASSAQGGQETQYF,TGTGCCAGCAGCGCTCAGGGTGGGCAAGAGACCCAGTACTTC
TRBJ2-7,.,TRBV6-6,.,CASLRTTVSYEQYF,TGTGCCAGCTTGAGGACTACCGTCTCCTACGAGCAGTACTTC
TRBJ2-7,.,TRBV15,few,CATSRDRVSYEQYF,TGTGCCACCAGCAGAGATCGGGTCTCCTACGAGCAGTACTTC
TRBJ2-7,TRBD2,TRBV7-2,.,CASSLVGTSGYEQYF,TGTGCCAGCAGCTTAGTTGGGACTAGCGGCTACGAGCAGTACTTC
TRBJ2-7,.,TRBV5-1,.,CASSLVQNEQYF,TGCGCCAGCAGCTTGGTGCAGAACGAGCAGTACTTC
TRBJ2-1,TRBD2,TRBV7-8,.,CASSETGTSVSEQFF,TGTGCCAGCAGCGAAACCGGGACTAGCGTCTCTGAGCAGTTCTTC
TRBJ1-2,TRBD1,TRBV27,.,CASKRQGNYGYTF,TGTGCCAGCAAACGACAGGGTAACTATGGCTACACCTTC
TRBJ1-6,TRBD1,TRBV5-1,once,CASSLGTGGMAPLHF,TGCGCCAGCAGCTTGGGGACAGGGGGCATGGCACCCCTCCACTTT
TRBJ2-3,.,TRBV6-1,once,CASSEGVRAEASTDTQYF,TGTGCCAGCAGTGAAGGGGTCCGGGCGGAGGCTAGCACAGATACGCAGTATTTT
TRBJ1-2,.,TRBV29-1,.,CSVEYGGRYGYTF,TGCAGCGTTGAGTATGGGGGCCGCTATGGCTACACCTTC
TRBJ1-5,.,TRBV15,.,CATSRGQNLNQPQHF,TGTGCCACCAGCAGGGGACAAAATTTGAATCAGCCCCAGCATTTT
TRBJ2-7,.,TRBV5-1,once,CASSPRGARHEQYF,TGCGCCAGCAGCCCCCGGGGGGCGCGCCACGAGCAGTACTTC
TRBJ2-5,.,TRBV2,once,CASSELSLAGETQYF,TGTGCCAGCAGTGAATTGAGCCTAGCCGGCGAGACCCAGTACTTC
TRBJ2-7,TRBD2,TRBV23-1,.,CAFPSGGRSPSYEQYF,TGCGCCTTTCCTTCCGGGGGGAGAAGCCCTTCCTACGAGCAGTACTTC
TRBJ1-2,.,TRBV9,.,CASSVDSSGYGYTF,TGTGCCAGCAGCGTAGATTCGAGCGGCTATGGCTACACCTTC
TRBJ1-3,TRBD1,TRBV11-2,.,CASSPGTASGNTIYF,TGTGCCAGCAGCCCGGGGACAGCCTCTGGAAACACCATATATTTT
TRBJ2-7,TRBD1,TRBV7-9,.,CASSLTGGSNEQYF,TGTGCCAGCAGCCTGACAGGGGGCTCCAACGAGCAGTACTTC
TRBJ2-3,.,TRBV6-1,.,CASSELFGGSTDTQYF,TGTGCCAGCAGTGAACTCTTCGGGGGAAGCACAGATACGCAGTATTTT
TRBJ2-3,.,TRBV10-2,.,CASTLSGSQDTQYF,TGCGCCAGCACCCTTAGCGGATCTCAGGATACGCAGTATTTT
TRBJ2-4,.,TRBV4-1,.,CASNDPKAKNIQYF,TGCGCCAGCAACGACCCGAAAGCCAAAAACATTCAGTACTTC
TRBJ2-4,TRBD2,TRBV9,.,CASSPRTGLGKNIQYF,TGTGCCAGCAGCCCCAGAACGGGACTAGGCAAAAACATTCAGTACTTC
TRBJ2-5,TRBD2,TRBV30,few,CAWAALAGGRETQYF,TGTGCCTGGGCCGCTCTAGCGGGGGGTCGGGAGACCCAGTACTTC
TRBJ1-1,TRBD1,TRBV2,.,CASNLGGTANTEAFF,TGTGCCAGCAATTTAGGCGGGACAGCGAACACTGAAGCTTTCTTT